Shown below are 3 T cell receptor beta chains from a single sample sequenced in a study of blood T cell repertoires in COVID-19. Clones were sequenced by immunoSEQ multiplex PCR, and TCRdb holds only the in-frame ones, with some missing. The table lists 120,000 or so clones, roughly 80% of them singletons. What was sequenced was peripheral blood. The receptors come from a man aged 45-65 years with acute or convalescent COVID-19.

The V call is TRBV13, the J call TRBJ2-1; 8 nucleotides align to TRBD2. J gave up 0 bases and V 5 bases, and 3 bases lay outside the gene matches. CDR3 length: 15 residues. Germline V gene lookup returns CDR1 PRHDT and CDR2 FYEKMQ (reference sequence). In nucleotides, the CDR3 is TGTGCCAGCAGCCTCGGGGGGGCCTCCTACAATGAGCAGTTCTTC. This codes for CASSLGGASYNEQFF.

This clone appeared a few times. The same CDR3 can be traced to other DNA sequences in this sample. J is TRBJ2-1 and V is TRBV6-1, with 10 bases identical to TRBD2. The CDR3 loop spans 15 amino acids. With 3 bases clipped from V and 4 bases from J, the junction kept 3 bases outside the gene matches. Germline CDR1 is MNHNS and CDR2 is SASEGT. Here the CDR3 reads CASSEVAGGYNEQFF. DNA of the CDR3: TGTGCCAGCAGTGAGGTAGCGGGGGGTTACAATGAGCAGTTCTTC.

On this clone itself: Other DNA sequences in this specimen translate into the identical CDR3. J is TRBJ2-7 and V is TRBV7-9; 12 bases align to TRBD2. Germline CDR1 and CDR2: SEHNR and FQNEAQ (reference sequence). Trimming cost V 4 bases and J 3 bases; bases outside gene matches: 4. The CDR3 loop spans 15 amino acids. CDR3 bases: TGTGCCAGCAGCTCACCGGGACTAGCGGGCTACGAGCAGTACTTC. It encodes CASSSPGLAGYEQYF.